The next 16 T cell receptor beta chains were all read from a single sample in a study of blood T cell repertoires in COVID-19. Clones were sequenced by immunoSEQ multiplex PCR, and TCRdb holds only the in-frame ones, with some missing. The sample has approximately 150,000 clones, about 86% seen once. Sequencing used peripheral blood. These receptor sequences come from a woman aged 55-70 years with acute or convalescent COVID-19.

The chain carries TRBV3-1 (or the pseudogene TRBV3-2) and TRBJ2-1; D uncertain. This CDR3 contains 17 residues. Looked up from germline, CDR1 is LGHDT and CDR2 is YNNKEL (reference sequence). V lost 1 base, J lost 0 bases, and 13 bases lay in between. The CDR3 loop reads CASSQGNWASSYNEQFF. CDR3 in DNA: TGTGCCAGCAGCCAAGGGAACTGGGCCAGCTCCTACAATGAGCAGTTCTTC.

The V gene is TRBV6-5, the J gene TRBJ1-2, with 9 bases lining up with TRBD1. Germline V CDR1 and CDR2: MNHEY, SVGAGI. CDR3 length: 15 residues. V lost 5 bases, J lost 4 bases, and 8 bases stayed unmatched. The CDR3 nucleotides are TGTGCCAGCAGTCCTTGGACAGGGGTCGGCTATGGCTACACCTTC. Translation: CASSPWTGVGYGYTF.

CDR3 amino acids: CATIGGRNTEAFF. CDR3 DNA: TGTGCCACCATAGGGGGCCGGAACACTGAAGCTTTCTTT. The chain couples TRBV6-5 to TRBJ1-1; 7 nucleotides align to TRBD1. The CDR3 is 13 residues long. Germline CDR1 reads MNHEY; CDR2 reads SVGAGI. The J segment lost 1 base and the V segment lost 10 bases, leaving 6 bases of the junction unmatched.

V usage is TRBV4-1 and J usage is TRBJ2-1; 8 nucleotides agree with TRBD1. V gave up 2 bases and J gave up 15 bases; unmatched junction bases: 9. There are 13 residues in the CDR3. Germline CDR1 is MGHRA and CDR2 is YSYEKL. Here the CDR3 DNA reads TGCGCCAGCAGCCAACTGGCTGGACAGGGTCCGTTCTTC. Its translation is CASSQLAGQGPFF.

The chain has TRBV7-9 and TRBJ1-2, with a tentative D call TRBD1 (6 bases). V lost 1 base and J 8 bases, leaving 14 bases between the germline ends. CDR3 length: 14 residues. Germline V gene lookup returns CDR1 SEHNR and CDR2 FQNEAQ (reference sequence). In nucleotides, the CDR3 is TGTGCCAGCAGCTTAGGGGCAGGGGCAGGGGGCTACACCTTC. Amino acids: CASSLGAGAGGYTF.

This clone has only one observation. This same CDR3 is encoded by further DNA sequences in the sample. The chain carries TRBV6-5 and TRBJ1-2, with 10 bases that match TRBD1. The CDR3 runs to 15 residues. Germline-derived CDR1 and CDR2 are MNHEY and SVGAGI. Unmatched junction bases numbered 0, after V lost 2 bases and J lost 0 bases. The CDR3 region is CASSYGTGANYGYTF. CDR3 in DNA: TGTGCCAGCAGTTACGGGACAGGGGCTAACTATGGCTACACCTTC.

The chain recombines TRBV5-8 with TRBJ1-2, with D possibly TRBD1 on 5 matching bases. Germline V gene data show CDR1 as SGHTS and CDR2 as YDEGEE. The CDR3 is made up of 14 amino acids. The V and J ends lost 0 bases and 5 bases respectively, with 11 bases between them. The CDR3 sequence: CASSLGGVKYGYTF. CDR3 in DNA: TGTGCCAGCAGCTTGGGGGGGGTGAAATATGGCTACACCTTC.

The DNA for the CDR3 is TGTGCCAGTAGTATACGGTCTAGCGCTGCCAAAAACATTCAGTACTTC. Its protein is CASSIRSSAAKNIQYF. V usage is TRBV19 and J usage is TRBJ2-4; TRBD2 might be the D (6 bases). Germline CDR1 LNHDA, CDR2 SQIVND (reference sequence). The V and J ends lost 2 bases and 1 base respectively, with 12 bases between them. The CDR3 runs 16 residues.

In its sample, this clone was seen once. V is TRBV5-1 and J is TRBJ1-4; the D is unclear. Germline V gene lookup returns CDR1 SGHRS and CDR2 YFSETQ. This CDR3 is built from 15 residues. V was shortened by 0 bases and J by 8 bases, with 14 bases between the two germline ends. The CDR3 DNA reads as TGCGCCAGCAGCTTGGCTTTTCGGGAAAACGAAAAACTGTTTTTT. As protein: CASSLAFRENEKLFF.

The chain carries TRBV5-1 and TRBJ1-2; D gene unclear. CDR1 is SGHRS, CDR2 YFSETQ, per germline. This CDR3 comprises 14 residues. Trimming took 0 bases from V and 2 from J, leaving 8 bases between them. The CDR3 reads CASSLGVRNYGYTF. CDR3 in DNA: TGCGCCAGCAGCTTGGGTGTCAGAAACTATGGCTACACCTTC.

The rearrangement joins TRBV11-3 to TRBJ1-2; no reliable D call. Trimming left V 5 bases short and J 4 bases short, with 5 bases between. The CDR3 length is 11 residues. CDR1 SGHNT and CDR2 YENEEA come from the germline V gene. The DNA of the CDR3 is TGTGCCAGCAGCAACAGCTATGGCTACACCTTC. Translating it yields CASSNSYGYTF.

V and J are TRBV18 and TRBJ2-7; TRBD2 aligns across 8 bases. The CDR3 sequence is 14 residues long. CDR1 and CDR2 (germline): KGHSH, LQKENI. V lost 3 bases, J lost 2 bases, and 3 bases stayed unmatched. As DNA, the CDR3 is TGTGCCAGCTCACCTGCGGGGGGCACCTACGAGCAGTACTTC. It encodes CASSPAGGTYEQYF.

The rearrangement links TRBV7-8 to TRBJ1-2; 9 nucleotides agree with TRBD1. Germline V gene lookup returns CDR1 SGHVS and CDR2 FQNEAQ. CDR3 length: 16 amino acids. With 5 bases clipped from V and 10 bases from J, the junction kept 17 bases outside the gene matches. As DNA, the CDR3 is TGTGCCAGCAGCACCCGGGACAGGGTATTAAATTTTGACTACACCTTC. This sequence encodes CASSTRDRVLNFDYTF.

This sequence joins TRBV13 and TRBJ2-2; D is uncertain. Germline V gene lookup returns CDR1 PRHDT and CDR2 FYEKMQ (reference sequence). This CDR3 region has 18 residues. The V end was cut by 1 base, the J end by 3 bases, with 18 bases between. Here the CDR3 reads CASSLEVGARLDTGELFF. CDR3 nucleotides: TGTGCCAGCAGCTTAGAGGTGGGTGCACGCCTAGACACCGGGGAGCTGTTTTTT.

The V and J genes are TRBV3-1 (or the pseudogene TRBV3-2) and TRBJ1-1; a weak D match, TRBD1 (5 bases). The CDR3 spans 16 residues. The germline V gene has CDR1 LGHDT and CDR2 YNNKEL (reference sequence). Trimming stripped 1 base from V and 4 bases from J, with 16 bases between. CDR3: CASSQAGAVLFTEAFF. DNA of the CDR3: TGTGCCAGCAGCCAAGCTGGGGCAGTCCTATTCACTGAAGCTTTCTTT.

V usage is TRBV11-3 and J usage is TRBJ2-1; D is perhaps TRBD1 (6 bases). The V gene lost 5 bases and the J gene lost 8 bases, with 13 bases spanning the gap. The CDR3 consists of 13 residues. Germline values: CDR1 SGHNT, CDR2 YENEEA. This CDR3 is CASSHQGNHEQFF. DNA for the CDR3: TGTGCCAGCAGCCACCAGGGGAACCATGAGCAGTTCTTC.